The clone carrying this T cell receptor beta chain was counted a few times. Its antigen remains unidentified. A much larger clonotype is one base distant, so this may be a read error. This record belongs to a study of prognosis after radiotherapy for stage I lung cancer. The overall study: No patients got concurrent therapy with stereotactic body radiotherapy.

This CDR3 contains 14 residues. Trimming removed 5 bases at V and 3 bases at J, with 11 bases between. Imaging by CT and PET/CT found every patient node-negative, and no patient had prior chemotherapy, radiotherapy or other malignancies. Amplification of TCR beta CDR3 from genomic DNA used two-round multiplex PCR. With primers specific to each TRBV and TRBJ gene, the first-round PCR was performed. TCRdb passed the multiplex PCR reads through MiXCR, listing each CDR3 protein once. The data show roughly 14,000 distinct CDR3 sequences, around 31% seen once. Whole-study results and caveats: Whether the expanded TCR clones were tumor-specific was not determined. Patients who had metastases reportedly showed TRBV and TRBJ gene usage that varied from that of patients who did not.

This sequence joins TRBV12-3 or TRBV12-4 and TRBJ2-1; D is possibly TRBD2 (6 bases). This clonotype originated in a donor over 45 with non-small cell lung cancer. Sample: PBMCs, taken before or after stereotactic body radiation therapy (not recorded which). CDR3 residues: CASSNWDFYNEQFF. CDR3 DNA sequence: TGTGCCAGCAGTAATTGGGACTTCTACAATGAGCAGTTCTTC.